This TCR beta chain derives from a study of spatial heterogeneity in lung cancer. Across the study: Consistently, beta-chain sequences turned up in larger numbers than alpha-chain sequences did.

Time point specified: sample taken at primary tumor resection. Sequencing covered unsorted whole RNA taken from tumor, nontumor lung or frozen PBMC. The CDR3 runs 17 residues. V lost 0 bases, J lost 5 bases, and 16 bases lay in between. CDR1 and CDR2 from the germline V gene are MGHRA and YSYEKL. This clonotype occurred many times. TCRdb redid the calling of the 5' RACE reads with MiXCR, one entry per CDR3 protein. The table shows about 23,000 distinct CDR3 sequences, with less than 3.5% occurring only once. V usage is TRBV4-1 and J usage is TRBJ1-4; a weak D match, TRBD1 (5 bases). This TCR came from a female donor with early-stage non-small cell lung cancer. The specimen comprised PBMCs, sampled at surgery. In DNA form, the CDR3 reads TGCGCCAGCAGCCAAGAAACCACCGGGGCCTTGAATGAAAAACTGTTTTTT. Translated, it gives CASSQETTGALNEKLFF.